This T cell receptor (beta chain) was identified during a study of immune characterization of retroperitoneal liposarcoma. CDR1 and CDR2 from the germline V gene are SGHTA and FQGNSA. The CDR3 spans 15 residues. The junction had 8 bases not matched to a gene; V was cut back by 6 bases and J by 3 bases. MiXCR, applied by TCRdb to the PCR reads, yields one record per CDR3 protein. The sample lists approximately 11,000 distinct CDR3 sequences, 26% occurring once. This clonotype was sampled from a male donor with retroperitoneal liposarcoma. The sequenced sample consisted of blood. The chain is built from TRBV7-2 and TRBJ2-1, with 7 bases lining up with TRBD2. The CDR3 is CASSPGTTYYNEQFF. In nucleotides, the CDR3 is TGTGCCAGCAGTCCCGGGACTACTTACTACAATGAGCAGTTCTTC.